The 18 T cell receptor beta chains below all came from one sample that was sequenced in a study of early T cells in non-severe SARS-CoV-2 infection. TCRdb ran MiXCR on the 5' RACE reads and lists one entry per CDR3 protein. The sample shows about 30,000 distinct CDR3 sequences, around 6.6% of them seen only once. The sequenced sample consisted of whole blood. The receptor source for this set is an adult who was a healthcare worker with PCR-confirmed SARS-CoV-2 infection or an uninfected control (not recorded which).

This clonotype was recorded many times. The CDR3 coding sequence is TGTGCCAGCAGTAATCTACTCGGGATAGGAGTTGCCGGGGAGCTGTTTTTT. Encoded protein: CASSNLLGIGVAGELFF. The rearrangement joins TRBV5-5 to TRBJ2-2; the D gene is possibly TRBD2 (5 bases). This CDR3 is 17 amino acids long. Germline V gene data show CDR1 as SGHKS and CDR2 as YYEKEE (reference sequence). Between the trimmed V and J ends, which lost 5 bases and 6 bases, there was a span of 23 bases.

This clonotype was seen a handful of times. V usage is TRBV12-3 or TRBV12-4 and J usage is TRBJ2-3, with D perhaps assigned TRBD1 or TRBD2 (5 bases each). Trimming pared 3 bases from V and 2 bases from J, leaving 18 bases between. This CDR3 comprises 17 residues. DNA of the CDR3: TGTGCCAGCAGTTTGGGACCCCAAGGTCCCCCCACAGATACGCAGTATTTT. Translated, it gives CASSLGPQGPPTDTQYF.

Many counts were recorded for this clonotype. In DNA, the CDR3 is TGTGCCAGCTTAGGATTAGCGGGGGGGCCGAGCACAGATACGCAGTATTTT. It translates to CASLGLAGGPSTDTQYF. The V call is TRBV2, the J call TRBJ2-3; 11 nucleotides line up with TRBD2. Germline loops: CDR1 SNHLY, CDR2 FYNNEI. The CDR3 length is 17 residues. V lost 8 bases, J lost 0 bases, and 10 bases stayed unmatched.

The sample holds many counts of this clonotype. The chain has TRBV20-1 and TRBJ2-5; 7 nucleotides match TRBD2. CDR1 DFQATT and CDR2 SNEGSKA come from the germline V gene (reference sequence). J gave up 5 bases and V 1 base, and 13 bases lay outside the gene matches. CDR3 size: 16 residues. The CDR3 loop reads CSARVLLGGIKETQYF. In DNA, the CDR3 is TGCAGTGCTAGAGTGCTCCTGGGAGGGATTAAGGAGACCCAGTACTTC.

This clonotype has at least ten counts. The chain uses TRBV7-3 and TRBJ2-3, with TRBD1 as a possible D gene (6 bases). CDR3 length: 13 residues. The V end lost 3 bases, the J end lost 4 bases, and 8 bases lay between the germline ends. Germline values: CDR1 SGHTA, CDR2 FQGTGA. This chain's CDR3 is CASSLGAADTQYF. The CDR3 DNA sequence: TGTGCCAGCAGCTTGGGGGCGGCAGATACGCAGTATTTT. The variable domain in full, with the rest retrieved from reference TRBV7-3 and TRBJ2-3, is GAGVSQTPSNKVTEKGKYVELRCDPISGHTALYWYRQSLGQGPEFLIYFQGTGAADDSGLPNDRFFAVRPEGSVSTLKIQRTERGDSAVYLCASSLGAADTQYFGPGTRLTVL.

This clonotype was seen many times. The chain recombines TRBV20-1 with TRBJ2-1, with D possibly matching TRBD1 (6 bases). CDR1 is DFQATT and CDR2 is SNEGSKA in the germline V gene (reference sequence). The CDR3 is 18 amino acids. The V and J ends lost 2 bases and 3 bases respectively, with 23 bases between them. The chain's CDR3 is CSARPRELGGSFYNEQFF. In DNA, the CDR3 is TGCAGTGCTAGACCCAGGGAGCTAGGGGGATCGTTCTACAATGAGCAGTTCTTC.

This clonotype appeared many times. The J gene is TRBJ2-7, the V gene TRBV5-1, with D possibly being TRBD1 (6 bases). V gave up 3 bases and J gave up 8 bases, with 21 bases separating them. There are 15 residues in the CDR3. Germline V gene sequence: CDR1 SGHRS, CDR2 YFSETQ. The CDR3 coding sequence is TGCGCCAGCAGCTCCAACACAGGGATCCTTGGAAAGCAGTACTTC. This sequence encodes CASSSNTGILGKQYF. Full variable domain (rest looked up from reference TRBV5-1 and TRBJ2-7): KAGVTQTPRYLIKTRGQQVTLSCSPISGHRSVSWYQQTPGQGLQFLFEYFSETQRNKGNFPGRFSGRQFSNSRSEMNVSTLELGDSALYLCASSSNTGILGKQYFGPGTRLTVT.

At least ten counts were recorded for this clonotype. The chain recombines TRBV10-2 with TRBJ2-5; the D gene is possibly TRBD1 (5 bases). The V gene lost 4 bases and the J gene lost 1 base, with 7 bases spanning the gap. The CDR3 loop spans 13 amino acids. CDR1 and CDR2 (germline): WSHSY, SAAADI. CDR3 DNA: TGCGCCAGCAGTGGGGGCTTCCAAGAGACCCAGTACTTC. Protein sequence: CASSGGFQETQYF.

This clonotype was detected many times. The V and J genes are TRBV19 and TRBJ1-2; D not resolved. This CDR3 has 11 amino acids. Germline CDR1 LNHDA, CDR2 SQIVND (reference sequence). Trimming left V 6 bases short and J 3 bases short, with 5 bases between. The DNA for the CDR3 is TGTGCCAGTAGAGTGGACTATGGCTACACCTTC. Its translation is CASRVDYGYTF.

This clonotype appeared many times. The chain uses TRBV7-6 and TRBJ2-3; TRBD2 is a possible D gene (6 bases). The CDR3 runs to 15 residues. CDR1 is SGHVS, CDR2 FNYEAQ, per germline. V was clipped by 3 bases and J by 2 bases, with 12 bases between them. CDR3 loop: CASSFGGADTDTQYF. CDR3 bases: TGTGCCAGCAGCTTCGGCGGGGCCGACACAGATACGCAGTATTTT.

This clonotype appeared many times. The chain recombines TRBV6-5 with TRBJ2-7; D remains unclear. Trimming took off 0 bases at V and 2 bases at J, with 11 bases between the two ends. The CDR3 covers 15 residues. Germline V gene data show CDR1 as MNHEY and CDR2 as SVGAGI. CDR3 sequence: CASSYSALTPYEQYF. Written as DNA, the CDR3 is TGTGCCAGCAGTTACTCAGCGCTCACCCCCTACGAGCAGTACTTC.

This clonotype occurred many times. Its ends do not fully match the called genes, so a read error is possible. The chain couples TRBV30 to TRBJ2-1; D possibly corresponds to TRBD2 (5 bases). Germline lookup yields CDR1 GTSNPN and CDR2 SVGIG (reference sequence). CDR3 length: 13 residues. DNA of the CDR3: TGCCCCCCGGGATTCAGCTCCTACAATGAGCAGTTCTTC. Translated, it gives CPPGFSSYNEQFF.

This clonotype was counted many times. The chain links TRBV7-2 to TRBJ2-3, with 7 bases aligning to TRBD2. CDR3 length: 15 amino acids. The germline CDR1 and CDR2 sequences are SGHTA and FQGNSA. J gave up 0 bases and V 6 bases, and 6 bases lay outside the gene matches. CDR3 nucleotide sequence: TGTGCCAGCAGGGACTGGGGGGGAAGCACAGATACGCAGTATTTT. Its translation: CASRDWGGSTDTQYF.

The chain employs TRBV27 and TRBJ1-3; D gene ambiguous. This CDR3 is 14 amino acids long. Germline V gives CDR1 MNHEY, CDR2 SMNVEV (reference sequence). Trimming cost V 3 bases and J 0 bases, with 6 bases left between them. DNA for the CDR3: TGTGCCAGCAGTTTCGTGGGCTCTGGAAACACCATATATTTT. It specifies CASSFVGSGNTIYF.

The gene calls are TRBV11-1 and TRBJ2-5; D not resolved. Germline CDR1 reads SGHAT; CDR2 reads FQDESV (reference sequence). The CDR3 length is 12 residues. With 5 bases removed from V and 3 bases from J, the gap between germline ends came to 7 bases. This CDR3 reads CASSPREETQYF. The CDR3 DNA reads TGTGCCAGCAGCCCTCGGGAAGAGACCCAGTACTTC. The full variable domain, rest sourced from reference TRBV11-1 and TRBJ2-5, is EAEVAQSPRYKITEKSQAVAFWCDPISGHATLYWYRQILGQGPELLVQFQDESVVDDSQLPKDRFSAERLKGVDSTLKIQPAELGDSAMYLCASSPREETQYFGPGTRLLVL.

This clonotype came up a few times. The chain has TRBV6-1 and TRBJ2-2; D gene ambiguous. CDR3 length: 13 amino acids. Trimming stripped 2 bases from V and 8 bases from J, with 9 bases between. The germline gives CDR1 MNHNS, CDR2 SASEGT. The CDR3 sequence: CASSEQFGGELFF. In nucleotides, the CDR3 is TGTGCCAGCAGTGAACAGTTTGGAGGGGAGCTGTTTTTT.

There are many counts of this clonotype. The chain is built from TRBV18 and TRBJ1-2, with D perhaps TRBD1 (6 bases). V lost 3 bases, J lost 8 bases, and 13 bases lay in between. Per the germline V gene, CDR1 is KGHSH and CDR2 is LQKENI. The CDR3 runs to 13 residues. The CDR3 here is CASSPQTGSGYTF. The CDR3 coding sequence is TGTGCCAGCTCACCCCAGACAGGTAGCGGCTACACCTTC.

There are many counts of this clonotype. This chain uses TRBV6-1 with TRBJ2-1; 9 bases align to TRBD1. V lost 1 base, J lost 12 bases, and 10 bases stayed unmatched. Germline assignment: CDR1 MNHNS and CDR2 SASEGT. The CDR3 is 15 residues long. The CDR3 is CASSEVGAGDRAQFF. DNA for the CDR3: TGTGCCAGCAGTGAAGTAGGGGCCGGGGACAGGGCGCAGTTCTTC.